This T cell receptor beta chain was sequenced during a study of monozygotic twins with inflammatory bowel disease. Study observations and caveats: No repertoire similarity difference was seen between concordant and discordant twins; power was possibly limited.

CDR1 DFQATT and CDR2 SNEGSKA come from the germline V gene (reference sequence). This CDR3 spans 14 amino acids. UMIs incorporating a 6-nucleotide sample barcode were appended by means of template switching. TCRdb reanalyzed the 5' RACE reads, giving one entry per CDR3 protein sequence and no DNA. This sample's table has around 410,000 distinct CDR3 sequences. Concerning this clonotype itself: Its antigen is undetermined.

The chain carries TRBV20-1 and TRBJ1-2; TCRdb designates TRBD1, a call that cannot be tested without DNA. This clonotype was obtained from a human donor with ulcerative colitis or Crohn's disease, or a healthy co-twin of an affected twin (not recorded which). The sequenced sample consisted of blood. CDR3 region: CSARSVGGSYGYTF.